The clone carrying this T cell receptor (beta chain) was recorded many times. TCR beta CDR3 regions were amplified from RNA. The HTBI set primed first-round TCR CDR3 RT-PCR. A single record per CDR3 protein comes from TCRdb applying MiXCR to the multiplex PCR reads. The sample consists of fewer than 350,000 distinct CDR3 sequences, around 20% of them appearing once. The data belong to a study of T cells in Graves' hyperthyroidism and ophthalmopathy. Germline V gives CDR1 MNHEY, CDR2 SMNVEV (reference sequence). Trimming took 3 bases from V and 6 from J; bases not matched to a gene: 10. The CDR3 covers 15 residues. In patients aged 18 to 65, hyperthyroidism was newly diagnosed, with duration under 2 months. PBMCs were sourced from more than 9 ml fresh peripheral blood.

The sequence was obtained from a woman in her 50s with Graves' hyperthyroidism. The genes are TRBV27 and TRBJ2-7, with TRBD2 matching over 8 bases. The sequencing input was blood. Here the CDR3 reads CASSLGLSGSGEQYF. The CDR3 coding sequence is TGTGCCAGCAGTTTGGGACTAAGCGGGAGTGGCGAGCAGTACTTC.